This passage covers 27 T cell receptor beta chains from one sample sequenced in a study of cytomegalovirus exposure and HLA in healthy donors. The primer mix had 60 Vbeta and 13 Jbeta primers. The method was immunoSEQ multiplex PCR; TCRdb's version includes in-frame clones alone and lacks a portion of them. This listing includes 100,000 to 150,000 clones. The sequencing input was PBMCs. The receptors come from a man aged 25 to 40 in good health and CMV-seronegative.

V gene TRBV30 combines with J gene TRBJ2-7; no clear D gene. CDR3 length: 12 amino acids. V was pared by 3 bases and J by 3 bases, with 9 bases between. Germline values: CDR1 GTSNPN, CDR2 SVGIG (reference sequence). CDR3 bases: TGTGCCTGGAGAGACTTCGGCTACGAGCAGTACTTC. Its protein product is CAWRDFGYEQYF.

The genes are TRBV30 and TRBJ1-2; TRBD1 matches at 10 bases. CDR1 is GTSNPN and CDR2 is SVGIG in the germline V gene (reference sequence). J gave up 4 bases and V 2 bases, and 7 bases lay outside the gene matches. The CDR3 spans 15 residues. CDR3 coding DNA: TGTGCCTGGAGTCCTCCCGGGACAGGGGTCTATGGCTACACCTTC. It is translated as CAWSPPGTGVYGYTF.

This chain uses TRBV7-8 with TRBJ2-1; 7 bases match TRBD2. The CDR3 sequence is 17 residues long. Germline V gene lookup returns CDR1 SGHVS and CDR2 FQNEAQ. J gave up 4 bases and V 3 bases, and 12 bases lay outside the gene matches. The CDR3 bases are TGTGCCAGCAGCTTGCCAAGACAGAGGACTAGATACAATGAGCAGTTCTTC. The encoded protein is CASSLPRQRTRYNEQFF.

CDR3 coding DNA: TGTGCCTGGAGTGCGAGACGGGGTCAAGAGACCCAGTACTTC. This translates into CAWSARRGQETQYF. This rearrangement joins TRBV30 to TRBJ2-5; tentative D call: TRBD2 (5 bases). Trimming stripped 1 base from V and 2 bases from J, with 11 bases between. CDR1 and CDR2 (germline): GTSNPN, SVGIG (reference sequence). The CDR3 contains 14 residues.

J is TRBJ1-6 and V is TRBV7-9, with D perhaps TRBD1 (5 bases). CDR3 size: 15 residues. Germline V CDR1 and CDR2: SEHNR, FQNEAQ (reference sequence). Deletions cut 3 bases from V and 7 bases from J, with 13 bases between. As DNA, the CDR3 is TGTGCCAGCAGCTTGTCAGGGTTGGGGAATTCACCCCTCCACTTT. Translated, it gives CASSLSGLGNSPLHF.

The CDR3 coding sequence is TGTGCCTGGAGTGTACCGACAGGCATGAACACTGAAGCTTTCTTT. Its protein is CAWSVPTGMNTEAFF. V is TRBV30 and J is TRBJ1-1; maybe TRBD1 (6 bases). V shed 0 bases and J shed 0 bases, with 11 bases lying between them. CDR1 is GTSNPN, CDR2 SVGIG, per germline (reference sequence). The CDR3 runs 15 residues.

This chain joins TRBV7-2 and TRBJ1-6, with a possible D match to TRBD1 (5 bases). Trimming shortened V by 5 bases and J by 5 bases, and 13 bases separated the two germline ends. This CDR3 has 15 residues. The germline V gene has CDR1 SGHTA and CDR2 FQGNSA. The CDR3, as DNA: TGTGCCAGCAGCGCACGGACACTGAATAATTCACCCCTCCACTTT. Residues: CASSARTLNNSPLHF. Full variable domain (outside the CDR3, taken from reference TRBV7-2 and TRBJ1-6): GAGVSQSPSNKVTEKGKDVELRCDPISGHTALYWYRQSLGQGLEFLIYFQGNSAPDKSGLPSDRFSAERTGGSVSTLTIQRTQQEDSAVYLCASSARTLNNSPLHFGNGTRLTVT.

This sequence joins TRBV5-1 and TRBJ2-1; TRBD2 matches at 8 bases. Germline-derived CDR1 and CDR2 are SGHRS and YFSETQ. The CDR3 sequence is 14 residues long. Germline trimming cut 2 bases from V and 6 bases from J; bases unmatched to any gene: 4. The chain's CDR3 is CASSLASGRNEQFF. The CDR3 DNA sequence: TGCGCCAGCAGCTTAGCTAGCGGGCGCAATGAGCAGTTCTTC.

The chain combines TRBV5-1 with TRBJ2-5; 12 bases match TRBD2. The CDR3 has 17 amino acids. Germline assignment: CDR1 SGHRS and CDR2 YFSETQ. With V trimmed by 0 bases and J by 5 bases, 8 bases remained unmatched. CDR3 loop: CASSLASSGRGDETQYF. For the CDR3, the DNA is TGCGCCAGCAGCTTGGCTTCTAGCGGGAGGGGGGACGAGACCCAGTACTTC.

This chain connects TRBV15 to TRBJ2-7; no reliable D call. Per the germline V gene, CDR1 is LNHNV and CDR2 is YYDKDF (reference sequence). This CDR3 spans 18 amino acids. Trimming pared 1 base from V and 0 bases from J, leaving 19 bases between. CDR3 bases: TGTGCCACCAGCAGAGTTGGTGATCCAGGCGTACCCTCCTACGAGCAGTACTTC. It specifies CATSRVGDPGVPSYEQYF. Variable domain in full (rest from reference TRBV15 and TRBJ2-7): DAMVIQNPRYQVTQFGKPVTLSCSQTLNHNVMYWYQQKSSQAPKLLFHYYDKDFNNEADTPDNFQSRRPNTSFCFLDIRSPGLGDTAMYLCATSRVGDPGVPSYEQYFGPGTRLTVT.

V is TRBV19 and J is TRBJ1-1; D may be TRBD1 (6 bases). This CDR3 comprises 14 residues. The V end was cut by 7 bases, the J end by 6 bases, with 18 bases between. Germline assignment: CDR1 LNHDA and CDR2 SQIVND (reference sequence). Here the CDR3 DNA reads TGTGCCAGTATGGACCACAGGGTAGGGGCTGAAGCTTTCTTT. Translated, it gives CASMDHRVGAEAFF.

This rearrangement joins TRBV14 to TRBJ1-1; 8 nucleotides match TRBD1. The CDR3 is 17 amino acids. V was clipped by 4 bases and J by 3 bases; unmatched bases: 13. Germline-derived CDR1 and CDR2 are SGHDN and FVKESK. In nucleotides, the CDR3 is TGTGCCAGCAGCCTTCTACTCGGACAGGGCAGGGACACTGAAGCTTTCTTT. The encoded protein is CASSLLLGQGRDTEAFF.

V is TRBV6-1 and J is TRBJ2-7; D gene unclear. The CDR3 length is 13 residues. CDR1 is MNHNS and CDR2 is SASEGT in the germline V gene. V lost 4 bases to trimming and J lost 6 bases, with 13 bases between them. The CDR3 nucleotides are TGTGCCAGCAGTGTGGCAGAGTCGGGCGAGCAGTACTTC. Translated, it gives CASSVAESGEQYF.

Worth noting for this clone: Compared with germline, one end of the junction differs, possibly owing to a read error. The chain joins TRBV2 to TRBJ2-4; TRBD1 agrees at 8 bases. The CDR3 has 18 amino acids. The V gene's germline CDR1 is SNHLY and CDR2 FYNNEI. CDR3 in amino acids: CASNLSGTGSLTKNIQYF. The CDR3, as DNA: TGTGCAAGCAATCTCTCCGGGACAGGTTCCCTAACCAAAAACATTCAGTACTTC.

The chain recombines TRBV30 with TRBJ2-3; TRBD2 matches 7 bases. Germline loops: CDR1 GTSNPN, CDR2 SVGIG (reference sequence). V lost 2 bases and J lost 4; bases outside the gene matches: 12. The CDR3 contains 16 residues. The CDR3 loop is CAWSSPTAGAADTQYF. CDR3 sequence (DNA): TGTGCCTGGAGTTCTCCTACGGCGGGAGCCGCAGATACGCAGTATTTT.

The CDR3 protein is CASSLAGRTYEQYF. The CDR3 DNA sequence: TGTGCCAGCAGCTTAGCCGGGAGGACCTACGAGCAGTACTTC. The rearrangement uses TRBV7-9 and TRBJ2-7, with TRBD2 identical over 7 bases. J was trimmed by 2 bases and V by 0 bases; bases with no gene match: 1. This CDR3 region has 14 residues. Germline V gene lookup returns CDR1 SEHNR and CDR2 FQNEAQ (reference sequence).

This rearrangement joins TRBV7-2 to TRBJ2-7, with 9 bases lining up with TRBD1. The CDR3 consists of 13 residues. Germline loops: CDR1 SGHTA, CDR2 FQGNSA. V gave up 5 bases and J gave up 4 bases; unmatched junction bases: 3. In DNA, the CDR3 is TGTGCCAGCAGCGTAGGGACAGGGTACGAGCAGTACTTC. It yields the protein CASSVGTGYEQYF.

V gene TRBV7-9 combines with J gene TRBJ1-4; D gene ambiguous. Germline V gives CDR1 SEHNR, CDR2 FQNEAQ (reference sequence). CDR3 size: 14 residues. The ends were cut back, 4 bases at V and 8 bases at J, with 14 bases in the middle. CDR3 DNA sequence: TGTGCCAGCAGCTCTGGTAGGGAGGAAGAAAAACTGTTTTTT. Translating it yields CASSSGREEEKLFF.

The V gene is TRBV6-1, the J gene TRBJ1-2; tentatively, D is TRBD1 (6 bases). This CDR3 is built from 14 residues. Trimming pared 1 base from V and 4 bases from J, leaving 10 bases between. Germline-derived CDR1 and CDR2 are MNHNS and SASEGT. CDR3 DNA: TGTGCCAGCAGTGAAGGGGGGCGGACCTATGGCTACACCTTC. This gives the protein CASSEGGRTYGYTF.

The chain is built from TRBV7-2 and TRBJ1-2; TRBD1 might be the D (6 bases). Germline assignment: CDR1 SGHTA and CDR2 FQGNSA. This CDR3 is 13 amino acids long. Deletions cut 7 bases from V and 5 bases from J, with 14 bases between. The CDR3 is CASMRTGFYGYTF. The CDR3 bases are TGTGCCAGCATGAGAACAGGGTTTTATGGCTACACCTTC. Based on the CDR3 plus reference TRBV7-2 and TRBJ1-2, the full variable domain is GAGVSQSPSNKVTEKGKDVELRCDPISGHTALYWYRQSLGQGLEFLIYFQGNSAPDKSGLPSDRFSAERTGGSVSTLTIQRTQQEDSAVYLCASMRTGFYGYTFGSGTRLTVV.

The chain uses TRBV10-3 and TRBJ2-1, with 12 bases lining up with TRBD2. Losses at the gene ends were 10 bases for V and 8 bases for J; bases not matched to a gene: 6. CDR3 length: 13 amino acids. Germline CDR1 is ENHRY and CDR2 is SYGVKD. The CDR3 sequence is CATTSGRLDEQFF. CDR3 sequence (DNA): TGTGCCACCACTAGCGGGAGGTTGGATGAGCAGTTCTTC.

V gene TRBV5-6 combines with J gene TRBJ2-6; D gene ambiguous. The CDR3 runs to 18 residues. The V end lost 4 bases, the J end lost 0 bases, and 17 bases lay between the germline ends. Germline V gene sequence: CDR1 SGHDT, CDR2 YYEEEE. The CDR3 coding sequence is TGTGCCAGCAGCCCGACTGGCCCCAGAGGCTCTGGGGCCAACGTCCTGACTTTC. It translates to CASSPTGPRGSGANVLTF.

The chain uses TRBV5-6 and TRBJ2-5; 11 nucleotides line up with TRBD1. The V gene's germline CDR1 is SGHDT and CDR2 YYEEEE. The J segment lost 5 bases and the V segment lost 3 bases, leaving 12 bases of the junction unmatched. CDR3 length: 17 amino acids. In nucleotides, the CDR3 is TGTGCCAGCAGCTCCGGACAGGGGGCGGTAATTGTGGAGACCCAGTACTTC. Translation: CASSSGQGAVIVETQYF.

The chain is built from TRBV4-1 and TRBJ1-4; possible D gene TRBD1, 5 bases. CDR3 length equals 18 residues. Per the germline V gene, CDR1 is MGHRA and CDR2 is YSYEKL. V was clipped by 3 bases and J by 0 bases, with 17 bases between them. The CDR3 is CASSHSWTRASTNEKLFF. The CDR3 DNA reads TGCGCCAGCAGCCACTCGTGGACCAGGGCCTCAACTAATGAAAAACTGTTTTTT.

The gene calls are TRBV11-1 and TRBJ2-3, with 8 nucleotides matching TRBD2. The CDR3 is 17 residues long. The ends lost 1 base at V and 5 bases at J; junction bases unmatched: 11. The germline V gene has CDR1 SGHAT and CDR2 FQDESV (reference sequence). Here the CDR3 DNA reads TGTGCCAGCAGCTTAGGCGCCTGGCGGGAGGCCGAAGATACGCAGTATTTT. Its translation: CASSLGAWREAEDTQYF.

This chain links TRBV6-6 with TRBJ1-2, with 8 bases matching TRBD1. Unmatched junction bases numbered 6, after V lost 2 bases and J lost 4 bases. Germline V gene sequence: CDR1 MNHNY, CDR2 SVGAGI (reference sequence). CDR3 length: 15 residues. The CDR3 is CASSYPDRGGYGYTF. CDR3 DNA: TGTGCCAGCAGTTACCCTGACAGGGGTGGCTATGGCTACACCTTC.

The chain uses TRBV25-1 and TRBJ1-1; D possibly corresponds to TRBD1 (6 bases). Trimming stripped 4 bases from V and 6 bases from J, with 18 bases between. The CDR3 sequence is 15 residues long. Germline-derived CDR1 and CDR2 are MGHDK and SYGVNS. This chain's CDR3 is CASSGNLGAVPEAFF. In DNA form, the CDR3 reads TGTGCCAGCAGTGGGAATTTGGGGGCGGTTCCTGAAGCTTTCTTT.